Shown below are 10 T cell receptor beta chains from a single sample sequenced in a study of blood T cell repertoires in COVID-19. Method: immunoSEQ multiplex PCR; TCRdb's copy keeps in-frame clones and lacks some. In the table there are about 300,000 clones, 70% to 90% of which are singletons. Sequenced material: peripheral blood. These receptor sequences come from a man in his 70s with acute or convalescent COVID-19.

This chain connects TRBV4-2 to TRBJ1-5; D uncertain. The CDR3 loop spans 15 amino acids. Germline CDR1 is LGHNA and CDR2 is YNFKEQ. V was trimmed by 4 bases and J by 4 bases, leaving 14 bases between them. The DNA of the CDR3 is TGTGCCAGCAGCCCAGACGCCGGAGGGAATCAGCCCCAGCATTTT. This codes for CASSPDAGGNQPQHF.

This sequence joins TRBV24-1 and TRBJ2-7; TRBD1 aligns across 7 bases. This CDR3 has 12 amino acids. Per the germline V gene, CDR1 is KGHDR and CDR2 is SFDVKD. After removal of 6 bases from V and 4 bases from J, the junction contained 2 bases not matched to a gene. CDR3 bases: TGTGCCACCAGTACCAGGGGGTACGAGCAGTACTTC. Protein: CATSTRGYEQYF.

The CDR3 sequence: CASSPGVAGPTLWFF. CDR3 DNA sequence: TGTGCCAGCAGTCCTGGGGTAGCGGGACCTACTTTGTGGTTCTTC. The genes are TRBV27 and TRBJ2-1, with 8 bases fitting TRBD2. J gave up 15 bases and V 5 bases, and 18 bases lay outside the gene matches. The CDR3 length is 15 residues. Looked up from germline, CDR1 is MNHEY and CDR2 is SMNVEV (reference sequence).

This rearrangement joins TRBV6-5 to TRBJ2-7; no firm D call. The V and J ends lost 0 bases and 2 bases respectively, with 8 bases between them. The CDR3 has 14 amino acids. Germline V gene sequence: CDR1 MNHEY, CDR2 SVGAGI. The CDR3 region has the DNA TGTGCCAGCAGTTACTCTTACAGAGCCTACGAGCAGTACTTC. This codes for CASSYSYRAYEQYF.

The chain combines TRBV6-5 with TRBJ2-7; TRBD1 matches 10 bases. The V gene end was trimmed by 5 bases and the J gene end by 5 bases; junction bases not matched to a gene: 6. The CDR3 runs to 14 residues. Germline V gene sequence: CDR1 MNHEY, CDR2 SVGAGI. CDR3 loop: CASSRQGARDEQYF. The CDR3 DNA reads TGTGCCAGCAGTAGACAGGGGGCGCGCGACGAGCAGTACTTC.

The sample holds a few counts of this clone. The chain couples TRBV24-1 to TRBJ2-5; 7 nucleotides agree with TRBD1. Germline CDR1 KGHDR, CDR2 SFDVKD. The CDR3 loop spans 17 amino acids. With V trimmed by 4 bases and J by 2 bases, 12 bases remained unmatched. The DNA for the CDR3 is TGTGCCACCAGTGACCCTAAACCCGACAGGGTGCAAGAGACCCAGTACTTC. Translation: CATSDPKPDRVQETQYF.

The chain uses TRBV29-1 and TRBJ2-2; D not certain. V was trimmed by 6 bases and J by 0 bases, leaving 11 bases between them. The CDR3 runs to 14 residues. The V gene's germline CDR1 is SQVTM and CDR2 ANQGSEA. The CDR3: CSVAWASNTGELFF. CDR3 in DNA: TGCAGCGTCGCATGGGCCTCGAACACCGGGGAGCTGTTTTTT.

CDR3 residues: CASSIRDTNQPQHF. The CDR3 nucleotides read TGTGCCAGTAGTATCCGGGACACCAATCAGCCCCAGCATTTT. The V call is TRBV19, the J call TRBJ1-5, with D possibly matching TRBD1 (6 bases). In germline, CDR1 is LNHDA, CDR2 SQIVND (reference sequence). There are 14 residues in the CDR3. Between the trimmed V and J ends, which lost 3 bases and 3 bases, there was a span of 9 bases.

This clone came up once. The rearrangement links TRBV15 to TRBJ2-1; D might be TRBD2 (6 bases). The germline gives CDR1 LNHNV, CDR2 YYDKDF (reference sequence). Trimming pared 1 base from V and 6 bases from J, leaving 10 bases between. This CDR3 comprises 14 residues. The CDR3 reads CATSRVGGFNEQFF. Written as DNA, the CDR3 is TGTGCCACCAGCAGAGTGGGGGGTTTCAATGAGCAGTTCTTC. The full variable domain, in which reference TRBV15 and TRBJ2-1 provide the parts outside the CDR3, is DAMVIQNPRYQVTQFGKPVTLSCSQTLNHNVMYWYQQKSSQAPKLLFHYYDKDFNNEADTPDNFQSRRPNTSFCFLDIRSPGLGDTAMYLCATSRVGGFNEQFFGPGTRLTVL.

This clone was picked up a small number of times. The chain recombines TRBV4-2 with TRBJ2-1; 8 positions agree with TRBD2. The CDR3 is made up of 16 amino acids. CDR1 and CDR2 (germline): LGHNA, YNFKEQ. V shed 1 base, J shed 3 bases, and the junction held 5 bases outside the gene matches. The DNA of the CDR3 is TGTGCCAGCAGCCAAGGGTATCGGGAGGGCTACAATGAGCAGTTCTTC. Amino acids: CASSQGYREGYNEQFF.